Within the sample, the clone carrying this T cell receptor beta chain is medium-sized (0.01 to 0.1%). The CDR3 extends over 15 amino acids. CDR1 and CDR2 (germline): SGHRS, YFSETQ. The ends lost 5 bases at V and 2 bases at J; junction bases unmatched: 7. This sample was included in a study of tumor-infiltrating lymphocytes in oesophageal squamous cell carcinoma. TCRdb called the PCR reads again in MiXCR, with one record for every CDR3 protein. This table has approximately 20,000 distinct CDR3 sequences, roughly 40% appearing once. Sequenced: esophageal tumor tissue. This sequence originates from a male donor with esophageal squamous cell carcinoma. The chain is built from TRBV5-1 and TRBJ2-3, with 8 bases that match TRBD1. The DNA of the CDR3 is TGCGCCAGCAGGCCCGGGACAGGTAACACAGATACGCAGTATTTT. As protein: CASRPGTGNTDTQYF.